The 25 T cell receptor beta chains below all came from one sample that was sequenced in a study of cytomegalovirus exposure and HLA in healthy donors. The PCR was carried out with 60 Vbeta primers and 13 Jbeta primers. Repertoires were generated with immunoSEQ multiplex PCR, while TCRdb's copy carries only in-frame clones and drops some. The profile shows about 160,000 clones, 70% to 85% of them singletons. Sequenced material: PBMCs. These receptors were taken from a man aged 35 to 55 in good health and CMV-seronegative.

The chain is built from TRBV19 and TRBJ1-5; D is undetermined. This CDR3 has 14 residues. Trimming took off 3 bases at V and 7 bases at J, with 13 bases between the two ends. Germline V gene data show CDR1 as LNHDA and CDR2 as SQIVND (reference sequence). In DNA, the CDR3 is TGTGCCAGTAGTATCGGTTTGGGAGGCCAGCCCCAGCATTTT. The encoded protein is CASSIGLGGQPQHF.

The CDR3 DNA is TGTGCCAGCAGTGATGGGAGGACAGATACGCAGTATTTT. It encodes CASSDGRTDTQYF. The rearrangement joins TRBV6-1 to TRBJ2-3; TRBD2 might be the D (6 bases). The CDR3 contains 13 residues. In germline, CDR1 is MNHNS, CDR2 SASEGT. V lost 3 bases and J 3 bases, leaving 7 bases between the germline ends.

The V call is TRBV5-4, the J call TRBJ2-7, with 8 bases identical to TRBD1. J lost 2 bases, V lost 5 bases, and 15 bases had no gene match. The CDR3 has 17 residues. The germline CDR1 and CDR2 sequences are SGHNT and YYREEE (reference sequence). The CDR3 DNA reads TGTGCCAGCAGTTCAAAAGCCGGGACAGGCCACCCCTACGAGCAGTACTTC. Translation: CASSSKAGTGHPYEQYF.

The chain joins TRBV2 to TRBJ2-7, with 9 bases that match TRBD2. V lost 3 bases, J lost 4 bases, and 16 bases stayed unmatched. Germline CDR1 reads SNHLY; CDR2 reads FYNNEI. This CDR3 has 18 residues. The DNA of the CDR3 is TGTGCCAGCAGTGACTCCCCCCCCGGGGCTAGCGGGACGTACGAGCAGTACTTC. It is translated as CASSDSPPGASGTYEQYF.

The chain combines TRBV5-1 with TRBJ2-3; TRBD1 is a possible D gene (6 bases). CDR1 is SGHRS and CDR2 is YFSETQ in the germline V gene. V lost 0 bases and J 1 base, leaving 9 bases between the germline ends. The CDR3 is 15 amino acids. CDR3 protein: CASSLDRVGTDTQYF. The DNA for the CDR3 is TGCGCCAGCAGCTTGGACAGGGTCGGCACAGATACGCAGTATTTT.

This sequence joins TRBV5-4 and TRBJ2-1; 7 nucleotides line up with TRBD2. V trimming: 0 bases; J trimming: 4 bases; junction bases outside the gene matches: 7. Looked up from germline, CDR1 is SGHNT and CDR2 is YYREEE (reference sequence). CDR3 size: 16 residues. CDR3 sequence reads: CASSLGHSGDYNEQFF. The CDR3 DNA sequence: TGTGCCAGCAGCTTGGGACACAGCGGGGATTACAATGAGCAGTTCTTC.

This sequence joins TRBV19 and TRBJ1-5; TRBD1 aligns across 11 bases. The CDR3 extends over 16 amino acids. With 5 bases clipped from V and 3 bases from J, the junction kept 6 bases outside the gene matches. Germline V lookup: CDR1 LNHDA, CDR2 SQIVND (reference sequence). DNA of the CDR3: TGTGCCAGTAGTTACGGGACAGGGGGGCACAATCAGCCCCAGCATTTT. It yields the protein CASSYGTGGHNQPQHF.

The chain carries TRBV4-1 and TRBJ1-2, with 7 bases aligning to TRBD1. The trim removed 1 base at V and 0 bases at J, leaving 5 bases unmatched. Germline V gene lookup returns CDR1 MGHRA and CDR2 YSYEKL. The CDR3 loop spans 16 amino acids. The CDR3 here is CASSQAQGLANYGYTF. As DNA, the CDR3 is TGCGCCAGCAGCCAAGCACAGGGGTTAGCTAACTATGGCTACACCTTC.

The rearrangement uses TRBV4-1 and TRBJ1-2; unclear D gene. There are 13 residues in the CDR3. The germline V gene encodes CDR1 MGHRA and CDR2 YSYEKL. The V end was cut by 0 bases, the J end by 6 bases, with 8 bases between. The CDR3 sequence is CASSQEEGDGYTF. Written as DNA, the CDR3 is TGCGCCAGCAGCCAAGAGGAGGGAGATGGCTACACCTTC.

DNA of the CDR3: TGTGCCTGGAGTGTGGGGCGGGAAAGGGACGAGCAGTACTTC. It yields the protein CAWSVGRERDEQYF. The V call is TRBV30, the J call TRBJ2-7; TRBD2 is a possible D gene (6 bases). This CDR3 comprises 14 residues. Looked up from germline, CDR1 is GTSNPN and CDR2 is SVGIG (reference sequence). Trimming stripped 0 bases from V and 5 bases from J, with 14 bases between.

Worth noting for this clone: The identical CDR3 is also encoded by other nucleotide sequences in the sample. The gene calls are TRBV28 and TRBJ2-7; 7 bases line up with TRBD1. The germline V gene has CDR1 MDHEN and CDR2 SYDVKM. Trimming cost V 6 bases and J 4 bases; bases outside gene matches: 9. CDR3 length: 14 residues. CDR3 in DNA: TGTGCCAGCAGAAGGGACAGCGGTATATACGAGCAGTACTTC. Translated: CASRRDSGIYEQYF.

This clone has just a few counts. The chain combines TRBV5-1 with TRBJ2-1, with 11 bases that match TRBD2. The CDR3 runs to 16 residues. The germline V gene encodes CDR1 SGHRS and CDR2 YFSETQ. V shed 4 bases and J 2 bases; nucleotides not matched to a gene: 5. The CDR3 DNA reads TGCGCCAGCAGCACCCGACTAGCGGGGACCTACAATGAGCAGTTCTTC. It is translated as CASSTRLAGTYNEQFF.

The chain combines TRBV28 with TRBJ2-5, with D perhaps TRBD1 (5 bases). V was pared by 5 bases and J by 5 bases, with 18 bases between. CDR3 length: 15 residues. The germline gives CDR1 MDHEN, CDR2 SYDVKM. The DNA of the CDR3 is TGTGCCAGCAGTGAATACCCCAGGGTACGGGAGACCCAGTACTTC. Translated: CASSEYPRVRETQYF.

The chain employs TRBV7-8 and TRBJ2-7; 12 bases line up with TRBD1. The J segment lost 5 bases and the V segment lost 1 base, leaving 3 bases of the junction unmatched. The CDR3 spans 15 residues. Germline V gene sequence: CDR1 SGHVS, CDR2 FQNEAQ. CDR3 in amino acids: CASSLEGQGADEQYF. In nucleotides, the CDR3 is TGTGCCAGCAGCTTAGAGGGACAGGGGGCCGACGAGCAGTACTTC.

V usage is TRBV29-1 and J usage is TRBJ1-1, with TRBD1 as a possible D gene (5 bases). The CDR3 runs to 14 residues. The germline V gene has CDR1 SQVTM and CDR2 ANQGSEA. The germline V and J ends were trimmed by 1 base and 4 bases, with 13 bases remaining between them. CDR3 DNA sequence: TGCAGCGTTGAAGGTGACGGACAAGGCACTGAAGCTTTCTTT. Residues: CSVEGDGQGTEAFF.

As regards this clone: A read error is likely, as this CDR3 ends without the conserved phenylalanine or tryptophan. This chain links TRBV27 with TRBJ1-2; no clear D gene. The germline gives CDR1 MNHEY, CDR2 SMNVEV (reference sequence). The V and J ends lost 2 bases and 0 bases respectively, with 7 bases between them. CDR3 length equals 14 residues. This CDR3 is CASSLGRTNYGYTL. The CDR3 DNA is TGTGCCAGCAGTTTAGGGAGGACTAACTATGGCTACACCCTC.

The chain recombines TRBV5-1 with TRBJ1-5; D is undetermined. CDR3 length: 15 amino acids. The V gene's germline CDR1 is SGHRS and CDR2 YFSETQ. Trimming took 5 bases from V and 0 from J, leaving 12 bases between them. CDR3 amino acids: CASRQDTFSNQPQHF. The CDR3, as DNA: TGCGCCAGCAGACAAGACACGTTTAGCAATCAGCCCCAGCATTTT.

This clone was seen a handful of times. The CDR3 bases are TGCGCCAGCAGCGACCAGCGGGAGCACAACGAGCAGTACTTC. Translating it yields CASSDQREHNEQYF. J is TRBJ2-7 and V is TRBV4-1, with 8 positions matching TRBD2. V was clipped by 5 bases and J by 5 bases; unmatched bases: 8. CDR3 length equals 14 residues. CDR1 MGHRA and CDR2 YSYEKL come from the germline V gene.

This clone was recorded once. This chain joins TRBV19 and TRBJ2-3, with TRBD1 matching over 8 bases. The CDR3 extends over 15 amino acids. Germline loops: CDR1 LNHDA, CDR2 SQIVND (reference sequence). J gave up 1 base and V 4 bases, and 4 bases lay outside the gene matches. In DNA, the CDR3 is TGTGCCAGTAGTACACAGGGGGACGGCACAGATACGCAGTATTTT. Residues: CASSTQGDGTDTQYF.

The genes are TRBV7-6 and TRBJ2-4; no clear D. In germline, CDR1 is SGHVS, CDR2 FNYEAQ. This CDR3 is 20 amino acids long. Trimming took off 0 bases at V and 0 bases at J, with 21 bases between the two ends. The CDR3: CASSLAPYQIEVGAKNIQYF. Written as DNA, the CDR3 is TGTGCCAGCAGCTTAGCTCCATATCAAATTGAAGTCGGAGCCAAAAACATTCAGTACTTC.

CDR3 nucleotide sequence: TGTGCCAGCAGCTTATCCCCAGGGGACGAGCAGTACTTC. It specifies CASSLSPGDEQYF. The rearrangement joins TRBV11-3 to TRBJ2-7; D perhaps matches TRBD1 (6 bases). V lost 2 bases and J lost 5, with 10 bases in between. The germline V gene encodes CDR1 SGHNT and CDR2 YENEEA. This CDR3 region has 13 residues.

V and J are TRBV30 and TRBJ2-7; perhaps TRBD2 as D (5 bases). Germline CDR1 GTSNPN, CDR2 SVGIG (reference sequence). The CDR3 length is 14 residues. The V end lost 1 base, the J end lost 3 bases, and 13 bases lay between the germline ends. CDR3 in amino acids: CAWSAIDRGYEQYF. The CDR3 region has the DNA TGTGCCTGGAGTGCCATCGATCGGGGCTACGAGCAGTACTTC.

The rearrangement uses TRBV15 and TRBJ1-5; 10 bases line up with TRBD1. Per the germline V gene, CDR1 is LNHNV and CDR2 is YYDKDF (reference sequence). The CDR3 has 16 amino acids. After removal of 3 bases from V and 7 bases from J, the junction contained 9 bases not matched to a gene. The CDR3 nucleotides read TGTGCCACCAGCAGTTCCGGGACAGGGGTCGGACAGCCCCAGCATTTT. Its translation: CATSSSGTGVGQPQHF.

This sequence joins TRBV10-3 and TRBJ1-1; D is perhaps TRBD1 (6 bases). CDR1 and CDR2 (germline): ENHRY, SYGVKD. The CDR3 covers 15 residues. V was shortened by 4 bases and J by 5 bases, with 17 bases between the two germline ends. DNA of the CDR3: TGTGCCATCAGTGCGGAAAGGGGGTTTCGGACTGAAGCTTTCTTT. Translated: CAISAERGFRTEAFF.

This clone is a singleton in its sample. The V and J genes are TRBV7-2 and TRBJ2-1; 10 positions agree with TRBD2. Trimming took 7 bases from V and 4 from J; bases not matched to a gene: 7. This CDR3 is 15 amino acids long. CDR1 is SGHTA and CDR2 is FQGNSA in the germline V gene. The CDR3 DNA reads TGTGCCAGCACCAGCTTAGCGGGGGGTTACAATGAGCAGTTCTTC. This codes for CASTSLAGGYNEQFF. The whole variable domain, filled in from reference TRBV7-2 and TRBJ2-1, reads GAGVSQSPSNKVTEKGKDVELRCDPISGHTALYWYRQSLGQGLEFLIYFQGNSAPDKSGLPSDRFSAERTGGSVSTLTIQRTQQEDSAVYLCASTSLAGGYNEQFFGPGTRLTVL.